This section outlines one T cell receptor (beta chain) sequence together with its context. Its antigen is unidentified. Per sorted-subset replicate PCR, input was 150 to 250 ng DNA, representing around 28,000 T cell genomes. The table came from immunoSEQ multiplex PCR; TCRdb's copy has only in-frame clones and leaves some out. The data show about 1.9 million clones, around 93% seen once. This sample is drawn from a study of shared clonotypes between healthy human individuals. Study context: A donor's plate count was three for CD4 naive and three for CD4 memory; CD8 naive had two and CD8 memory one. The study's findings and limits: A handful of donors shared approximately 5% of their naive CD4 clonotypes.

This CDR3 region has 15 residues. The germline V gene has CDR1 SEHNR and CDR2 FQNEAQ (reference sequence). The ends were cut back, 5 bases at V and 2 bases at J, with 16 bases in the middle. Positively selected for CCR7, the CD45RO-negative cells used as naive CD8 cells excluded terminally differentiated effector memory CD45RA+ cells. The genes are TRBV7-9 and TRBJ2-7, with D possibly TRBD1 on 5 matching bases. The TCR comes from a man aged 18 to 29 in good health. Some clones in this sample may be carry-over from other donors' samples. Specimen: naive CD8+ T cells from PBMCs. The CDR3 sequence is CASSPPTVEAYEQYF. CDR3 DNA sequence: TGTGCCAGCAGCCCCCCGACAGTTGAAGCCTACGAGCAGTACTTC.